The 2 T cell receptor beta chains in this list originate from one sample, sequenced in a study of cytomegalovirus exposure and HLA in healthy donors. Both 60 Vbeta primers and 13 Jbeta primers went into the PCR. Only in-frame clones appear in the TCRdb table, and some are missing; sequencing was by immunoSEQ multiplex PCR. The top ten clones hold 6% of a sample with around 200,000 clones, roughly 82% of them seen once. The sequenced sample was PBMCs. Receptors originate from a man aged 35-49 years in good health and CMV-seropositive.

The rearrangement links TRBV6-1 to TRBJ1-2; the match to TRBD1 covers 9 bases. Per germline, CDR1 MNHNS and CDR2 SASEGT. The CDR3 is made up of 17 amino acids. V was clipped by 0 bases and J by 4 bases; unmatched bases: 9. The CDR3 sequence: CASSEAGQGYSPYGYTF. CDR3 in DNA: TGTGCCAGCAGTGAAGCGGGACAGGGCTATTCTCCCTATGGCTACACCTTC.

The V and J genes are TRBV19 and TRBJ1-5; TRBD1 matches at 7 bases. The CDR3 is 15 amino acids. With 3 bases clipped from V and 3 bases from J, the junction kept 5 bases outside the gene matches. CDR1 is LNHDA, CDR2 SQIVND, per germline (reference sequence). CDR3 nucleotides: TGTGCCAGTAGTATCCCCGACAGGGTCAATCAGCCCCAGCATTTT. Amino acids: CASSIPDRVNQPQHF.